The 14 T cell receptor beta chains presented below share a single source sample, sequenced in a study of T cells in women clearing cervical HPV infection. Using immunoSEQ multiplex PCR, the repertoire was profiled, and TCRdb retains in-frame clones only, with some absent. The sample has tens of thousands of clones, and its top ten clones hold roughly 8%. The sequencing sample was made of blood buffy coat. Receptor source: a woman between 18 and 75 years old with a cervical HPV16 infection that either progressed to CIN3+ or cleared (not recorded which).

Worth noting for this clone: Read coverage stops 3 residues before the CDR3 terminus; the germline J gene supplies the remainder. The J gene is TRBJ2-3, the V gene TRBV7-2, with 9 bases fitting TRBD1. Germline V CDR1 and CDR2: SGHTA, FQGNSA. The CDR3 contains 14 residues. The J segment lost 6 bases and the V segment lost 3 bases, leaving 4 bases of the junction unmatched. CDR3 bases read: TGTGCCAGCAGCTTCACCGGACAGGGGGATACG. It is translated as CASSFTGQGDT. The whole CDR3 protein reads CASSFTGQGDTQYF.

On this clone: The read ends 3 residues shy of where the CDR3 ends; the end is completed using the germline J gene. The V gene is TRBV20-1, the J gene TRBJ2-7, with 8 nucleotides matching TRBD2. Trimming cost V 2 bases and J 0 bases; bases outside gene matches: 6. Germline V gene sequence: CDR1 DFQATT, CDR2 SNEGSKA (reference sequence). The CDR3 consists of 15 residues. The CDR3 spells CSARHSSGSSYEQYF. The CDR3 bases that were read are TGCAGTGCTAGACACTCGAGCGGGAGCTCCTACGAG.

With regard to this clone: The read terminates 3 residues before the CDR3 end, so the remaining end is supplied by the germline J gene. This chain connects TRBV12-3 or TRBV12-4 to TRBJ2-3, with TRBD1 matching over 9 bases. Trimming cost V 4 bases and J 1 base; bases outside gene matches: 6. The CDR3 totals 16 residues. CDR3 region: CASSSRTGAGTDTQYF. The sequenced CDR3 bases are TGTGCCAGCAGTTCCCGGACAGGGGCCGGCACAGATACG.

A note on this clone: The read stops 3 residues short of the end of the CDR3; the missing end is completed from the germline J gene. The rearrangement joins TRBV30 to TRBJ1-2; 8 positions agree with TRBD1. This CDR3 spans 13 amino acids. In germline, CDR1 is GTSNPN, CDR2 SVGIG (reference sequence). Germline trimming cut 5 bases from V and 2 bases from J; bases unmatched to any gene: 4. The CDR3: CAWRTGRNYGYTF. The sequenced part of the CDR3 DNA is TGTGCCTGGCGGACAGGGAGGAACTATGGC.

Concerning this clone: The CDR3 goes on 3 residues after the read ends, and that part is filled in from the germline J gene. This chain uses TRBV6-1 with TRBJ2-4; D may be TRBD1 (5 bases). CDR3 size: 15 residues. Germline CDR1 MNHNS, CDR2 SASEGT. This chain's CDR3 is CASSELAGSFSGQYF. The sequenced part of the CDR3 DNA is TGTGCCAGCAGTGAATTGGCAGGGTCCTTTTCGGGT.

About this clone itself: Read coverage stops 3 residues before the CDR3 terminus; the germline J gene supplies the remainder. The chain joins TRBV11-3 to TRBJ2-5; tentatively, D is TRBD1 (5 bases). Germline V gene lookup returns CDR1 SGHNT and CDR2 YENEEA. The V and J ends lost 0 bases and 5 bases respectively, with 7 bases between them. CDR3 size: 13 residues. Partial CDR3 DNA: TGTGCCAGCAGCTTAGAAGGGGCGGAGACC. Its translation: CASSLEGAET. The CDR3 in full is CASSLEGAETQYF.

Regarding this clone: The missing CDR3 end, 3 residues past where the read stops, is filled in from the germline J gene. The chain employs TRBV19 and TRBJ2-1, with 8 bases lining up with TRBD2. Trimming removed 6 bases from V and 1 base from J; junction bases left unmatched: 8. Germline V CDR1 and CDR2: LNHDA, SQIVND (reference sequence). This CDR3 has 16 amino acids. This chain's CDR3 is CASRAGASGSYNEQFF. The covered CDR3 bases are TGTGCCAGTAGGGCAGGGGCTAGCGGGTCCTACAATGAG.

About this clone: The DNA ends 3 residues before the CDR3 does, and the rest of the CDR3 is filled in from the germline J gene. This chain joins TRBV15 and TRBJ2-7; a weak D match, TRBD1 (6 bases). Per germline, CDR1 LNHNV and CDR2 YYDKDF (reference sequence). V gave up 0 bases and J gave up 1 base, with 10 bases separating them. The CDR3 is made up of 15 amino acids. The CDR3 bases that were read are TGTGCCACCAGCAGAGATTTGGGGGCGTCCTACGAG. Its protein is CATSRDLGASYE. The whole CDR3 sequence reads CATSRDLGASYEQYF.

As to this clone: Coverage ceases 3 residues before the CDR3 finishes, and the germline J gene fills in the end. V and J are TRBV30 and TRBJ1-1; D may be TRBD1 (5 bases). V lost 0 bases to trimming and J lost 1 base, with 12 bases between them. Germline V gene data show CDR1 as GTSNPN and CDR2 as SVGIG (reference sequence). The CDR3 consists of 15 residues. CDR3 amino acids: CAWSVQFRGNTEAFF. The CDR3 bases that were read are TGTGCCTGGAGTGTACAGTTTAGGGGGAACACTGAA.

About this clone: Relative to the germline gene, one junction end is altered; a read error may explain this. The read ends 3 residues shy of where the CDR3 ends; the end is completed using the germline J gene. Other DNA sequences in the same sample also yield this CDR3. The V call is TRBV18, the J call TRBJ1-3; 8 nucleotides line up with TRBD1. The germline gives CDR1 KGHSH, CDR2 LQKENI. The CDR3 runs 15 residues. Incomplete CDR3 DNA: TGTGCCAGCTCACCGCAGGGGGCTCTTGGAAACACA. This encodes CASSPQGALGNT. The full CDR3 is CASSPQGALGNTIYF.

Remarks on this clone: The read ends 3 residues shy of where the CDR3 ends; the end is completed using the germline J gene. The rearrangement uses TRBV19 and TRBJ1-3; TRBD1 aligns across 10 bases. With 4 bases clipped from V and 2 bases from J, the junction kept 14 bases outside the gene matches. Germline lookup yields CDR1 LNHDA and CDR2 SQIVND (reference sequence). The CDR3 consists of 19 residues. CDR3 DNA, as far as it was read: TGTGCCAGTAGTACCACCAGCCCGGACAGGGGGGATGCTGGAAACACC. Translated, it gives CASSTTSPDRGDAGNT. In full, the CDR3 reads CASSTTSPDRGDAGNTIYF.

Details on this clone: The read stops 3 residues short of the end of the CDR3; the missing end is completed from the germline J gene. J is TRBJ1-5 and V is TRBV2; D possibly corresponds to TRBD1 (5 bases). The germline V gene encodes CDR1 SNHLY and CDR2 FYNNEI. V lost 2 bases to trimming and J lost 4 bases, with 9 bases between them. CDR3 length equals 14 residues. The CDR3 protein is CASSELGRNQPQHF. The part of the CDR3 DNA that was read is TGTGCCAGCAGTGAATTGGGGCGAAATCAGCCC.

For this clone: Read sequence stops 3 residues before the CDR3 end, and the germline J gene provides the missing end. V gene TRBV18 combines with J gene TRBJ1-5, with 7 bases identical to TRBD1. V gave up 2 bases and J gave up 7 bases; unmatched junction bases: 8. The V gene's germline CDR1 is KGHSH and CDR2 LQKENI. This CDR3 comprises 15 residues. The CDR3 DNA, read in part, is TGTGCCAGCTCACCAGACAGGGTGGAGGTCCAGCCC. It codes for CASSPDRVEVQP. The full-length CDR3 reads as CASSPDRVEVQPQHF.

Turning to this clone: The read comes to an end 3 residues before the CDR3 does, leaving the germline J gene to fill in the end. The same CDR3 is also encoded by other DNA sequences in this sample. The rearrangement joins TRBV5-6 to TRBJ1-3; D uncertain. Per the germline V gene, CDR1 is SGHDT and CDR2 is YYEEEE. The V end was cut by 0 bases, the J end by 8 bases, with 9 bases between. The CDR3 runs to 13 residues. The CDR3 protein is CASSLGSGHTIYF. CDR3 DNA (partial): TGTGCCAGCAGCTTGGGGAGTGGGCACACC.